This TCR beta chain came from a study of beta chain features in type 1 diabetes. This CDR3 is 16 amino acids long. From germline, CDR1 is SGHNT and CDR2 YYREEE (reference sequence). Losses at the gene ends were 2 bases for V and 3 bases for J; bases not matched to a gene: 10. Note on this clone: Its antigen is unidentified.

Sorted populations all had greater than 95% purity. Study outcomes and limitations: High TCR expression in some cells could lead to their over-representation in cDNA sequencing. When Type 1 diabetes patients were examined, their TCRB CDR3s proved moderately but significantly shorter in all four CD4+ subsets. Lower insertion and higher deletion counts appeared at VDJ junctions in type 1 diabetes patients.

Since all of the isolated RNA was reverse transcribed, expressed TCRB transcripts were what got sequenced. TCRdb keeps only in-frame clones here, not all; method: immunoSEQ multiplex PCR. The sample holds about 250,000 clones, approximately 10% seen once. The chain is built from TRBV5-4 and TRBJ2-7; 8 nucleotides agree with TRBD2. The sequence was collected from a man aged 30-40 years with type 1 diabetes. The sequenced sample consisted of naive CD4+ T cells from blood. CDR3 protein: CASSLGLARTHYEQYF. For the CDR3, the DNA is TGTGCCAGCAGCTTAGGACTAGCTCGGACTCACTACGAGCAGTACTTC.